These T cell receptor beta chains were read from a single sample in a study of T cell responses to AZD1222 COVID-19 vaccine. Sequencing used immunoSEQ multiplex PCR; TCRdb keeps in-frame clones, though not all of them. The sample has tens of thousands of clones; approximately 86% are singletons. The material was peripheral blood, obtained on day 0 of AZD1222 vaccination. Receptors were obtained from an adult in good health. The CDR3 runs from the conserved cysteine through the conserved F or W. D genes are given only for firm matches.

CDR3 protein: CASSSPGLAGGFEQFF
D gene: TRBD2
J gene: TRBJ2-1
V gene: TRBV28

CDR3 protein: CASSRRGDTQYF
D gene: -
J gene: TRBJ2-3
V gene: TRBV19

CDR3 protein: CASSFQPTTSGIISYEQYF
D gene: TRBD2
J gene: TRBJ2-7
V gene: TRBV5-1

CDR3 protein: CASSPGSLTWETQYF
D gene: -
J gene: TRBJ2-5
V gene: TRBV7-2

CDR3 protein: CASIDWPEGAPPRTLYEQYF
D gene: TRBD1
J gene: TRBJ2-7
V gene: TRBV19

CDR3 protein: CASSQEILYPGAQYF
D gene: -
J gene: TRBJ2-5
V gene: TRBV4-2

CDR3 protein: CASSQGQGNTIYF
D gene: -
J gene: TRBJ1-3
V gene: TRBV4-2

CDR3 protein: CASSLYGVSGTEAFF
D gene: -
J gene: TRBJ1-1
V gene: TRBV28

CDR3 protein: CASSQDFPLAGETQYF
D gene: TRBD2
J gene: TRBJ2-5
V gene: TRBV4-2

CDR3 protein: CASSLRREETQYF
D gene: -
J gene: TRBJ2-5
V gene: TRBV7-2

CDR3 protein: CASRRTRGAYEQYF
D gene: -
J gene: TRBJ2-7
V gene: TRBV6-5

CDR3 protein: CASRLQGNSPLHF
D gene: -
J gene: TRBJ1-6
V gene: TRBV7-6

CDR3 protein: CASSVGPEGIADYGYTF
D gene: -
J gene: TRBJ1-2
V gene: TRBV9

CDR3 protein: CATSRPSTDTQYF
D gene: -
J gene: TRBJ2-3
V gene: TRBV15

CDR3 protein: CASSQADRGITKEQFF
D gene: -
J gene: TRBJ2-1
V gene: TRBV3-1/TRBV3-2

CDR3 protein: CASSLGTGKGRDYGYTF
D gene: TRBD1
J gene: TRBJ1-2
V gene: TRBV7-9

CDR3 protein: CASSALSSGGYNEQFF
D gene: TRBD2
J gene: TRBJ2-1
V gene: TRBV19

CDR3 protein: CASSLEIQSGYGYTF
D gene: -
J gene: TRBJ1-2
V gene: TRBV7-8

CDR3 protein: CASSQEGTGGFEQYF
D gene: TRBD1
J gene: TRBJ2-7
V gene: TRBV3-1/TRBV3-2

CDR3 protein: CATRLVVGNTEAFF
D gene: -
J gene: TRBJ1-1
V gene: TRBV6-5

CDR3 protein: CASSSPAGWNTEAFF
D gene: -
J gene: TRBJ1-1
V gene: TRBV19

CDR3 protein: CASSPAEARGEQYF
D gene: -
J gene: TRBJ2-7
V gene: TRBV11-2

CDR3 protein: CASSQASSSGRASLQYF
D gene: TRBD2
J gene: TRBJ2-7
V gene: TRBV4-3

CDR3 protein: CASSLAHFEERGYNEQFF
D gene: TRBD2
J gene: TRBJ2-1
V gene: TRBV5-8

CDR3 protein: CASSQDSARAKNIQYF
D gene: -
J gene: TRBJ2-4
V gene: TRBV4-3

CDR3 protein: CASSEVPGGTDTQYF
D gene: -
J gene: TRBJ2-3
V gene: TRBV6-1

CDR3 protein: CASSIGNGGPNTEAFF
D gene: -
J gene: TRBJ1-1
V gene: TRBV19

CDR3 protein: CASSLDRSSYNEQFF
D gene: -
J gene: TRBJ2-1
V gene: TRBV5-5

CDR3 protein: CASSRDRGGDIQYF
D gene: TRBD1
J gene: TRBJ2-4
V gene: TRBV9

CDR3 protein: CASSLPGPNSPLHF
D gene: -
J gene: TRBJ1-6
V gene: TRBV7-9

CDR3 protein: CASSLVGTGVGDQPQHF
D gene: TRBD1
J gene: TRBJ1-5
V gene: TRBV7-2

CDR3 protein: CASSTLTGAYEQYF
D gene: TRBD1
J gene: TRBJ2-7
V gene: TRBV28

CDR3 protein: CASSLGIGQYF
D gene: -
J gene: TRBJ2-7
V gene: TRBV12-3/TRBV12-4

CDR3 protein: CASSPGTGAEEKLFF
D gene: TRBD1
J gene: TRBJ1-4
V gene: TRBV9

CDR3 protein: CAWKEDRTIEAFF
D gene: TRBD1
J gene: TRBJ1-1
V gene: TRBV30

CDR3 protein: CASSPVGQAYEQYF
D gene: -
J gene: TRBJ2-7
V gene: TRBV27

CDR3 protein: CASSLQESGLNTEAFF
D gene: -
J gene: TRBJ1-1
V gene: TRBV28

CDR3 protein: CASSYSISGVGNTIYF
D gene: -
J gene: TRBJ1-3
V gene: TRBV6-5

CDR3 protein: CASSFGGGSNQPQHF
D gene: -
J gene: TRBJ1-5
V gene: TRBV28

CDR3 protein: CASSVDRRNTGELFF
D gene: -
J gene: TRBJ2-2
V gene: TRBV9

CDR3 protein: CASGPGQGYQPQHF
D gene: TRBD1
J gene: TRBJ1-5
V gene: TRBV4-1

CDR3 protein: CASSLWVRDRGFTDTQYF
D gene: TRBD1
J gene: TRBJ2-3
V gene: TRBV4-1

CDR3 protein: CASSFNQGAGNTIYF
D gene: TRBD1
J gene: TRBJ1-3
V gene: TRBV7-2